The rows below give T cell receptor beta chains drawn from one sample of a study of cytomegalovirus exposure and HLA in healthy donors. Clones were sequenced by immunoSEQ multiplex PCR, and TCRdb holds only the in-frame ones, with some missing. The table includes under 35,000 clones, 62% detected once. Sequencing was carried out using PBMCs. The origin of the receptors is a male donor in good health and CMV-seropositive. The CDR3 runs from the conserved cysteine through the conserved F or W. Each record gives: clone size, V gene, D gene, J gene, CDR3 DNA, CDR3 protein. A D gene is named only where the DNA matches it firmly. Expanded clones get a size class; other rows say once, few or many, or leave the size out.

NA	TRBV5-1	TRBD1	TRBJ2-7	TGCGCCAGCAGCTTGGAAGGACAGGGAAGGAGCTACGAGCAGTACTTC	CASSLEGQGRSYEQYF
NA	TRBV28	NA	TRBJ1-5	TGTGCCAGCAGTTCCCCGGGGGGGTATCAGCCCCAGCATTTT	CASSSPGGYQPQHF
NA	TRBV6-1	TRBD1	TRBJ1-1	TGTGCCAGCAGAAGTTTCCAGGGGGTTACTGAAGCTTTCTTT	CASRSFQGVTEAFF
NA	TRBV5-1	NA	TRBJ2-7	TGCGCCAGCAGTCAGGAAATGTACTACGAGCAGTACTTC	CASSQEMYYEQYF
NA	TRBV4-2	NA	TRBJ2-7	TGTGCCAGCAGCCAAGACACCTCAGGGGAGCAGTACTTC	CASSQDTSGEQYF
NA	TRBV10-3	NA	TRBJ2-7	TGTGCCATCAGTGGCGGGAACGAGCAGTACTTC	CAISGGNEQYF
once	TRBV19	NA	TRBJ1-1	TGTGCCATCGGCGGGGGGGCTGAAGCTTTCTTT	CAIGGGAEAFF
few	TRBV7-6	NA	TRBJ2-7	TGTGCCAGCAGCTTATCTAGCCAGAACGAGCAGTACTTC	CASSLSSQNEQYF
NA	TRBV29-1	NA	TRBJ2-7	TGCAGCGTCTCACCTGCCGGCTACGAGCAGTACTTC	CSVSPAGYEQYF
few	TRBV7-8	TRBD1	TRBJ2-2	TGTGCCAGCAGCAAGGGACAGGGCAGTACCGGGGAGCTGTTTTTT	CASSKGQGSTGELFF
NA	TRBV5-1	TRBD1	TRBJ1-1	TGCGCCAGCAGACCCCTAGACAGGGGACTAATGAACACTGAAGCTTTCTTT	CASRPLDRGLMNTEAFF
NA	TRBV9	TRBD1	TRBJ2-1	TGTGCCAGCAGCGTCGACAGGGACGAGCAGTTCTTC	CASSVDRDEQFF
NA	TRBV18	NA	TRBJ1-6	TGTGCCAGCTCACCCTCCTGGGGAGGTCTCGATAATTCACCCCTCCACTTT	CASSPSWGGLDNSPLHF
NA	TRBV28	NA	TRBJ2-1	TGTGCCAGCAGTCGACAGTACAATGAGCAGTTCTTC	CASSRQYNEQFF
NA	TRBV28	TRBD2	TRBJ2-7	TGTGCCAGCAGTTTTGGAGGGGGCGGGAGGGCCTTCGAGCAGTACTTC	CASSFGGGGRAFEQYF
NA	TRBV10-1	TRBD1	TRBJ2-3	TGCGCCAGCAGTGAGTCGGGACAGGGGGATACGCAGTATTTT	CASSESGQGDTQYF
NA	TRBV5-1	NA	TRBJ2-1	TGCGCCAGCAGCCCGGGCCCCGGGGGCAATGAGCAGTTCTTC	CASSPGPGGNEQFF
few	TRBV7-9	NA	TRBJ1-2	TGTGCCAGCAGTAATACGACAGCCGGCGATGGCTACACCTTC	CASSNTTAGDGYTF